This T cell receptor beta chain was captured by sequencing in a study of cytomegalovirus exposure and HLA in healthy donors. The study, taken as a whole, reports: The majority of CMV-associated TCR beta chains were reported as apparently HLA-restricted in a later analysis.

V lost 4 bases and J lost 2; bases outside the gene matches: 8. CDR3 length: 15 residues. Germline V lookup: CDR1 SGHDT, CDR2 YYEEEE. To note about this clone: Its matching antigen is unknown.

Primers for the PCR totalled 60 Vbeta and 13 Jbeta. Generated by immunoSEQ multiplex PCR, the TCRdb table keeps only in-frame clones and is missing some. The data show about 190,000 clones, with under 85% seen just once and over 1.5% held by the top ten. The chain is built from TRBV5-6 and TRBJ1-2, with 7 bases identical to TRBD1. The TCR was taken from a woman between 18 and 29 years old in good health and CMV-seronegative. Input material: PBMCs. Written as DNA, the CDR3 is TGTGCCAGCAGCCCCGCCGACAGGGCCAACTATGGCTACACCTTC. Translated, it gives CASSPADRANYGYTF.